Below are 19 T cell receptor beta chains sequenced from a single sample in a study of response to subunit inactivated influenza vaccine. From the RT-PCR reads, TCRdb called clonotypes with MiXCR, one entry per CDR3 protein. The sample records around 160,000 distinct CDR3 sequences, approximately 10% being singletons. Source: non-naive T cells sorted from PBMCs, taken 35 to 45 days after vaccination. These receptors originate from a middle-aged man who received an inactivated influenza vaccine.

The sample holds many counts of this clonotype. V and J are TRBV7-2 and TRBJ2-1; 9 bases align to TRBD2. Losses at the gene ends were 0 bases for V and 7 bases for J; bases not matched to a gene: 1. The CDR3 consists of 14 residues. Germline V CDR1 and CDR2: SGHTA, FQGNSA. The CDR3, as DNA: TGTGCCAGCAGCTTAGCAACTAGCGGGAATGAGCAGTTCTTC. It encodes CASSLATSGNEQFF.

This clonotype occurred a few times. The rearrangement uses TRBV20-1 and TRBJ2-2; TRBD1 matches 10 bases. Per the germline V gene, CDR1 is DFQATT and CDR2 is SNEGSKA (reference sequence). Losses at the gene ends were 5 bases for V and 4 bases for J; bases not matched to a gene: 4. The CDR3 sequence is 14 residues long. Written as DNA, the CDR3 is TGCAGTGCTCCCGGGACAGGGGCCACCGGGGAGCTGTTTTTT. This sequence encodes CSAPGTGATGELFF.

In its sample, this clonotype was seen a few times. The chain links TRBV7-2 to TRBJ2-3; the match to TRBD2 covers 12 bases. CDR3 length: 16 amino acids. Germline trimming cut 5 bases from V and 0 bases from J; bases unmatched to any gene: 3. Germline CDR1 reads SGHTA; CDR2 reads FQGNSA. The CDR3 DNA follows: TGTGCCAGCAGCCTAACTAGCGGGGGGAGCACAGATACGCAGTATTTT. Translation: CASSLTSGGSTDTQYF.

The CDR3 region is CASSLASGQETQYF. In DNA form, the CDR3 reads TGTGCCAGCAGTTTAGCTAGCGGACAAGAGACCCAGTACTTC. V and J are TRBV28 and TRBJ2-5; 7 bases match TRBD2. V was pared by 2 bases and J by 2 bases, with 2 bases of the junction left unmatched. The CDR3 spans 14 residues. Germline lookup yields CDR1 MDHEN and CDR2 SYDVKM.

This clonotype was observed at least ten times. This sequence joins TRBV5-1 and TRBJ1-6; D gene uncertain. Between the trimmed V and J ends, which lost 0 bases and 10 bases, there was a span of 8 bases. CDR1 is SGHRS, CDR2 YFSETQ, per germline. CDR3 length equals 13 residues. CDR3 protein: CASSLEEGSPLHF. In DNA form, the CDR3 reads TGCGCCAGCAGCTTGGAAGAAGGGTCACCCCTCCACTTT.

The chain carries TRBV7-9 and TRBJ2-5; D not resolved. The V end lost 5 bases, the J end lost 7 bases, and 11 bases lay between the germline ends. This CDR3 spans 12 amino acids. Germline assignment: CDR1 SEHNR and CDR2 FQNEAQ (reference sequence). DNA of the CDR3: TGTGCCAGCAGCGGAACCGGGCCGACCCAGTACTTC. It codes for CASSGTGPTQYF.

The CDR3: CASSFLHEQFF. CDR3 coding DNA: TGTGCCAGCAGTTTTTTACATGAGCAGTTCTTC. The rearrangement joins TRBV6-5 to TRBJ2-1; D is uncertain. The germline gives CDR1 MNHEY, CDR2 SVGAGI. Trimming took off 4 bases at V and 8 bases at J, with 6 bases between the two ends. The CDR3 consists of 11 residues.

This clonotype has ten or more counts. The chain is built from TRBV4-3 and TRBJ2-7; D assignment may be TRBD1 or TRBD2 (6 bases each). This CDR3 has 16 residues. The V gene's germline CDR1 is LGHNA and CDR2 YSLEER. V was clipped by 1 base and J by 7 bases, with 20 bases between them. This CDR3 is CASSQARGTRVEEQYF. CDR3 bases: TGCGCCAGCAGCCAAGCCCGCGGGACAAGAGTGGAGGAGCAGTACTTC.

Concerning this clonotype itself: This may be a read error: a much more frequent sequence differs by one nucleotide. CDR3 DNA: TGCGCCAGCATCAGGGATCTCCAAGAGACCCAGTACTTC. Its translation is CASIRDLQETQYF. The V call is TRBV10-1, the J call TRBJ2-5; TRBD1 might be the D (5 bases). Trimming took off 7 bases at V and 1 base at J, with 10 bases between the two ends. The CDR3 consists of 13 residues. Looked up from germline, CDR1 is WNHNN and CDR2 is SYGVQD (reference sequence).

The V call is TRBV6-2 or TRBV6-3, the J call TRBJ2-1; no clear D gene. The V gene's germline CDR1 is MNHEY and CDR2 SVGEGT. V lost 0 bases and J 0 bases, leaving 6 bases between the germline ends. The CDR3 totals 15 residues. CDR3 sequence (DNA): TGTGCCAGCAGTTACTCTGGAAGCTCCTACAATGAGCAGTTCTTC. It specifies CASSYSGSSYNEQFF.

This clonotype was found a few times. J is TRBJ2-7 and V is TRBV19; no definite D call. The CDR3 spans 13 residues. Germline V gene sequence: CDR1 LNHDA, CDR2 SQIVND (reference sequence). The germline V and J ends were trimmed by 3 bases and 2 bases, with 8 bases remaining between them. CDR3 in amino acids: CASSMTRAYEQYF. In DNA form, the CDR3 reads TGTGCCAGTAGTATGACCAGAGCCTACGAGCAGTACTTC.

The V gene is TRBV4-1, the J gene TRBJ1-2; 7 bases are shared with TRBD1. The CDR3 is 15 amino acids. Germline V lookup: CDR1 MGHRA, CDR2 YSYEKL. The junction had 4 bases not matched to a gene; V was cut back by 0 bases and J by 3 bases. CDR3 DNA sequence: TGCGCCAGCAGCCAAGATACTCAGGGGGACTATGGCTACACCTTC. This sequence encodes CASSQDTQGDYGYTF.

CDR3 loop: CSAREGTGEGEKLFF. The CDR3 DNA reads as TGCAGTGCTAGAGAAGGGACCGGGGAAGGTGAAAAACTGTTTTTT. This rearrangement joins TRBV20-1 to TRBJ1-4, with D tentatively TRBD1 (5 bases). This CDR3 has 15 residues. In germline, CDR1 is DFQATT, CDR2 SNEGSKA (reference sequence). V shed 0 bases and J shed 7 bases, with 15 bases lying between them.

The chain joins TRBV10-3 to TRBJ2-5; possibly TRBD1 for D (5 bases). This CDR3 is 13 amino acids long. V was trimmed by 6 bases and J by 1 base, leaving 9 bases between them. CDR1 ENHRY and CDR2 SYGVKD come from the germline V gene. The CDR3 coding sequence is TGTGCCATCAGATGGACACTCCAAGAGACCCAGTACTTC. It codes for CAIRWTLQETQYF.

V usage is TRBV11-2 and J usage is TRBJ2-1; a possible D gene is TRBD2 (6 bases). CDR1 and CDR2 (germline): SGHAT, FQNNGV. V lost 5 bases to trimming and J lost 9 bases, with 23 bases between them. This CDR3 is 16 amino acids long. The CDR3 DNA reads as TGTGCCAGCAGCCCCGATCGGGAGAAAAAGGAAGGTGAGCAGTTCTTC. Protein product: CASSPDREKKEGEQFF.

This clonotype was recorded many times. The chain is built from TRBV7-2 and TRBJ2-3; 8 nucleotides agree with TRBD2. V dropped 5 bases and J dropped 2; count of bases not matched to a gene: 9. The germline V gene has CDR1 SGHTA and CDR2 FQGNSA. The length of the CDR3 is 16 residues. The CDR3 coding sequence is TGTGCCAGCAGCCCCCAGAGCGGGGGCCTCACAGATACGCAGTATTTT. This sequence encodes CASSPQSGGLTDTQYF.

This clonotype was seen only a few times. The V call is TRBV29-1, the J call TRBJ2-3; either TRBD1 or TRBD2 may fit D (5 bases each). The V and J ends lost 4 bases and 1 base respectively, with 9 bases between them. The germline CDR1 and CDR2 sequences are SQVTM and ANQGSEA. CDR3 length equals 13 residues. The CDR3 DNA reads TGCAGCGTTGGGTGGGGACGCACAGATACGCAGTATTTT. It specifies CSVGWGRTDTQYF.

This clonotype was counted between two and nine times. The chain couples TRBV7-2 to TRBJ2-7; 7 nucleotides line up with TRBD2. Trimming cost V 1 base and J 0 bases; bases outside gene matches: 3. In germline, CDR1 is SGHTA, CDR2 FQGNSA. This CDR3 comprises 15 residues. Written as DNA, the CDR3 is TGTGCCAGCAGCTTAGAGTGGGGGGGCTCCTACGAGCAGTACTTC. As protein: CASSLEWGGSYEQYF.

This clonotype was counted ten times or more. The chain joins TRBV12-3 or TRBV12-4 to TRBJ1-5; D uncertain. Trimming removed 4 bases from V and 1 base from J, with 5 bases in between. This CDR3 contains 13 residues. The CDR3 bases are TGTGCCAGCAGTTATGACAGCAATCAGCCCCAGCATTTT. Protein product: CASSYDSNQPQHF.